Each of the 3 T cell receptor beta chains below was sequenced from the same sample in a study of breast tumors, draining lymph nodes, adjacent tissues (dated by TCRdb to 2016 to 2018). The library relied on multiplex PCR. Sequencing was performed on an Illumina HiSeq 2000. The raw public reads went through TCRdb reprocessing: fastp at Q25, MiXCR clone calling, in-frame beta chains kept. Each CDR3 protein appears once, grouped with its most common genes and DNA. Present in this sample are some 150,000 distinct CDR3 sequences, 20% to 25% of which were seen just once. Jointly, the top ten make up roughly 2.6% of the sample. The axillary draining lymph nodes of breast cancer patients were the source of the lymph node samples. Sample: axillary lymph node tissue. The receptors were gathered from a female donor with breast cancer. Some clones in this sample may be carry-over from other donors' samples.

A note on this clonotype: A much larger clone sits a single nucleotide away, making a read error possible. Likely a read error: the CDR3 ends without its conserved phenylalanine or tryptophan. The chain combines TRBV28 with TRBJ1-6, with TRBD1 as a possible D gene (5 bases). V was shortened by 7 bases and J by 10 bases, with 17 bases between the two germline ends. This CDR3 spans 14 amino acids. The germline CDR1 and CDR2 sequences are MDHEN and SYDVKM. This CDR3 is CASNVVEGRSPLHL. CDR3 bases: TGTGCCAGCAACGTTGTGGAGGGGCGCTCACCCCTCCACCTT.

There are many counts of this clonotype. The V call is TRBV9, the J call TRBJ2-1; 13 bases fit TRBD2. This CDR3 region has 15 residues. Losses at the gene ends were 4 bases for V and 4 bases for J; bases not matched to a gene: 2. Per germline, CDR1 SGDLS and CDR2 YYNGEE. For the CDR3, the DNA is TGTGCCAGCAGCCTGACTAGCGGGAGGTACAATGAGCAGTTCTTC. It specifies CASSLTSGRYNEQFF.

This clonotype was counted many times. The chain recombines TRBV5-1 with TRBJ2-7, with TRBD1 matching 7 bases. The germline CDR1 and CDR2 sequences are SGHRS and YFSETQ. The CDR3 totals 13 residues. With V trimmed by 4 bases and J by 4 bases, 5 bases remained unmatched. The CDR3 region is CASSPQGQYEQYF. The CDR3 coding sequence is TGCGCCAGCAGCCCGCAGGGACAGTACGAGCAGTACTTC.